This T cell receptor beta chain was captured by sequencing in a study of cytomegalovirus exposure and HLA in healthy donors. This PCR relied on a set of 60 Vbeta primers and 13 Jbeta primers. Some clones are missing from TCRdb's copy, which holds only in-frame ones; the method was immunoSEQ multiplex PCR. This sample's table reports tens of thousands of clones. The study sampled nominally healthy donors, though unrecorded immune exposures were likely. V lost 0 bases and J lost 8, with 11 bases in between. This CDR3 contains 15 residues. Germline values: CDR1 MNHEY, CDR2 SVGAGI. Findings and limits, study-wide: For most subjects, TCR beta sequences were reported to predict HLA-A and HLA-B alleles with accuracy. The authors later found HLA-associated TCR beta chains more clonally expanded than equally common others. A later analysis reported that several of the most significant clusters appeared to be linked to common viral pathogens, among them Epstein-Barr virus.

With respect to this clone: What it binds is not known.

Source material: PBMCs. The rearrangement links TRBV6-5 to TRBJ1-6; D is perhaps TRBD1 (5 bases). The sequence derives from a man aged 45-65 years in good health and CMV-seropositive. The CDR3 sequence: CASSYSWGGDSPLHF. CDR3 coding DNA: TGTGCCAGCAGTTACTCTTGGGGGGGAGATTCACCCCTCCACTTT.